This TCR beta chain was identified in a study of T cells in Graves' hyperthyroidism and ophthalmopathy. General observations from the study: Stable hyperthyroidism was told apart from ophthalmopathy by a model built on 13 V-J features.

This clonotype came up many times. As yet, its antigen is unknown. Using RNA transcripts as the source, TCR beta CDR3 regions were amplified. With the HTBI primer set, the TCR CDR3 went through a first round of RT-PCR. TCRdb processed the multiplex PCR reads anew with MiXCR; each CDR3 protein has one entry. The sample records about 570,000 distinct CDR3 sequences, around 46% being singletons. What was sequenced was peripheral blood or thyroid tissue (not recorded which). This TCR was sampled from an adult woman with Graves' disease, either hyperthyroidism or ophthalmopathy (not recorded which).

The CDR3 protein is CATSRVTGAYEQYF. CDR3 coding DNA: TGTGCCACCAGCAGAGTGACAGGGGCCTACGAGCAGTACTTC. The chain employs TRBV15 and TRBJ2-7, with 8 nucleotides matching TRBD1. Per germline, CDR1 LNHNV and CDR2 YYDKDF (reference sequence). The CDR3 consists of 14 residues. V lost 1 base and J lost 2; bases outside the gene matches: 1.